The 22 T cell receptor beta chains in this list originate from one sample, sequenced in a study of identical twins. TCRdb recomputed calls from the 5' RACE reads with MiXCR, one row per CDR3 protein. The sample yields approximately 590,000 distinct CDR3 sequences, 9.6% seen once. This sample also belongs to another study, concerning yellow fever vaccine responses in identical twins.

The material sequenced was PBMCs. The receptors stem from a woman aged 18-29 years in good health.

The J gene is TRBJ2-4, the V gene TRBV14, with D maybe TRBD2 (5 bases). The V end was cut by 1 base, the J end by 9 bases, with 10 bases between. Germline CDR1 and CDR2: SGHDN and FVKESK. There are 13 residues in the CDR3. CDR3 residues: CASSQAGKVIQYF. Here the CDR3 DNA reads TGTGCCAGCAGCCAAGCGGGGAAAGTCATTCAGTACTTC.

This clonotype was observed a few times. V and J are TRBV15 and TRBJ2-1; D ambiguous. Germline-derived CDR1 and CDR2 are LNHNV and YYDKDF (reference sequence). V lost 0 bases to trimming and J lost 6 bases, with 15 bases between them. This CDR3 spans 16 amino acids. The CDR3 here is CATSRDSITQFNEQFF. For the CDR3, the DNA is TGTGCCACCAGCAGAGACTCCATTACACAGTTCAATGAGCAGTTCTTC.

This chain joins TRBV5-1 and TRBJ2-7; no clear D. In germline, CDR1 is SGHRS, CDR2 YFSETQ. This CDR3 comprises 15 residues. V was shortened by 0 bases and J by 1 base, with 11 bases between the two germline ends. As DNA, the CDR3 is TGCGCCAGCAGCTTGGGGGGATCATGGTCCTACGAGCAGTACTTC. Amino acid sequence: CASSLGGSWSYEQYF.

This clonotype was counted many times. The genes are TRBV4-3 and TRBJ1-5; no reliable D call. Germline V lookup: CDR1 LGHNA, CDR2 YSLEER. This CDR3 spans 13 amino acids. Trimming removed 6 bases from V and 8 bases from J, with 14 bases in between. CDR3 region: CASSHSRLEPQHF. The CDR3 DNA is TGCGCCAGCAGTCATTCCCGACTCGAGCCCCAGCATTTT.

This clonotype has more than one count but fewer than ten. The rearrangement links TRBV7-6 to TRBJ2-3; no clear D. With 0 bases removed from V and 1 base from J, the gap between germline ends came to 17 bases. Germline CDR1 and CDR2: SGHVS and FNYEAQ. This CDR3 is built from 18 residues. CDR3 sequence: CASSLALLGSPGTDTQYF. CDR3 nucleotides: TGTGCCAGCAGCTTAGCGTTACTGGGTTCCCCCGGCACAGATACGCAGTATTTT.

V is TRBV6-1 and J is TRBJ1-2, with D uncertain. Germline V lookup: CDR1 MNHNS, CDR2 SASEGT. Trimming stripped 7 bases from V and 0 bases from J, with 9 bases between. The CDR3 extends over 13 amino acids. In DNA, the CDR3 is TGTGCCAGCAAGGGTCACCCTAACTATGGCTACACCTTC. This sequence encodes CASKGHPNYGYTF.

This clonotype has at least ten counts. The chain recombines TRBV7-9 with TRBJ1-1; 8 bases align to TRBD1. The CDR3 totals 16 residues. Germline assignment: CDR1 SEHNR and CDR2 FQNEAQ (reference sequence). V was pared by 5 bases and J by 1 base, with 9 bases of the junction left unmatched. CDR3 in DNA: TGTGCCAGCAGCCCGACTCCGGGGACAGGGAACACTGAAGCTTTCTTT. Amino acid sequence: CASSPTPGTGNTEAFF. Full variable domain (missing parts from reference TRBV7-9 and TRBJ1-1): DTGVSQNPRHKITKRGQNVTFRCDPISEHNRLYWYRQTLGQGPEFLTYFQNEAQLEKSRLLSDRFSAERPKGSFSTLEIQRTEQGDSAMYLCASSPTPGTGNTEAFFGQGTRLTVV.

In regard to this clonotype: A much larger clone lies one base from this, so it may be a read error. In nucleotides, the CDR3 is TGTGCCAGCAGCCCTCTTACTTGGGACAAGGTACACGAGCAGTACTTC. Its translation: CASSPLTWDKVHEQYF. This rearrangement joins TRBV11-2 to TRBJ2-7, with a tentative D call TRBD1 (6 bases). Per the germline V gene, CDR1 is SGHAT and CDR2 is FQNNGV. The germline V and J ends were trimmed by 5 bases and 5 bases, with 22 bases remaining between them. The CDR3 contains 16 residues.

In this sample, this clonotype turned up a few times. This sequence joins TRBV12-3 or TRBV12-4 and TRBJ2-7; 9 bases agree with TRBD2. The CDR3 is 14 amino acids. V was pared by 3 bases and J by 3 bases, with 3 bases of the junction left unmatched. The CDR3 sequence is CASSLTSGDYEQYF. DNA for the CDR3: TGTGCCAGCAGTTTGACTAGCGGAGACTACGAGCAGTACTTC.

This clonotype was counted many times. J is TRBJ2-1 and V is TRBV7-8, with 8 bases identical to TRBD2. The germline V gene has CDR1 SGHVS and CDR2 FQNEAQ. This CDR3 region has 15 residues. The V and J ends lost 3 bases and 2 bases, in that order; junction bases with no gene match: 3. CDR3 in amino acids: CASSFEAGAYNEQFF. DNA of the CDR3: TGTGCCAGCAGCTTCGAAGCGGGAGCCTACAATGAGCAGTTCTTC.

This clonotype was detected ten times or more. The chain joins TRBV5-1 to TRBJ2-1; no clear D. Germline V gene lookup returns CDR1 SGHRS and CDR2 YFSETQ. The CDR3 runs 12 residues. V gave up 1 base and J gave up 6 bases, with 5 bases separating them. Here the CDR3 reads CASSLTANEQFF. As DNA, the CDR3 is TGCGCCAGCAGCTTGACAGCCAATGAGCAGTTCTTC. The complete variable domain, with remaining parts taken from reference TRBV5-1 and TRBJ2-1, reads KAGVTQTPRYLIKTRGQQVTLSCSPISGHRSVSWYQQTPGQGLQFLFEYFSETQRNKGNFPGRFSGRQFSNSRSEMNVSTLELGDSALYLCASSLTANEQFFGPGTRLTVL.

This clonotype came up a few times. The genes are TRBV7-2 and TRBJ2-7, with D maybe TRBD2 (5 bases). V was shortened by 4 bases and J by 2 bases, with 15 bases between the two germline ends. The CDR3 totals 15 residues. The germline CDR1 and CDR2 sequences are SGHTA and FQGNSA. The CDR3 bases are TGTGCCAGCAGCTCCGCGGACTCGACCGCCTACGAGCAGTACTTC. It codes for CASSSADSTAYEQYF.

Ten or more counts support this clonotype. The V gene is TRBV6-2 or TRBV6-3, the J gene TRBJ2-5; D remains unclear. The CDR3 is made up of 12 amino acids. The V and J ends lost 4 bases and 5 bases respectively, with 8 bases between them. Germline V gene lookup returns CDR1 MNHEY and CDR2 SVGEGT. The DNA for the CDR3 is TGTGCCAGCAGTTCCACGAGGGAGACCCAGTACTTC. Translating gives CASSSTRETQYF.

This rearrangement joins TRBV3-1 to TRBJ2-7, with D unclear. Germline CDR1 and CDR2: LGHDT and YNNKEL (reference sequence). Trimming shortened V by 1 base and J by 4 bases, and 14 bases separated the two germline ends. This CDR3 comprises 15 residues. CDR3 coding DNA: TGTGCCAGCAGCCAAGGCCCCCGGGTGTATTACGAGCAGTACTTC. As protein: CASSQGPRVYYEQYF.

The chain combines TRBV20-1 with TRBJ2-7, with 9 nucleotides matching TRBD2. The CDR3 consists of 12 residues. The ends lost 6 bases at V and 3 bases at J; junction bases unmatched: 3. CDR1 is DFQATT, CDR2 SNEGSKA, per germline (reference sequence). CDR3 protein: CSATSGGYEQYF. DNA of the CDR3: TGCAGTGCGACTAGCGGAGGCTACGAGCAGTACTTC.

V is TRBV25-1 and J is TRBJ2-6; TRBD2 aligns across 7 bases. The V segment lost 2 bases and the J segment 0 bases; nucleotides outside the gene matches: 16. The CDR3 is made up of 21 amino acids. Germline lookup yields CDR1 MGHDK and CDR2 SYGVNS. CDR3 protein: CASSEIPRSGAFHSGANVLTF. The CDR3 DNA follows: TGTGCCAGCAGTGAAATCCCCCGGAGCGGGGCATTCCACTCTGGGGCCAACGTCCTGACTTTC. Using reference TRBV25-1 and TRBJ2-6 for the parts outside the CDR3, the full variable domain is EADIYQTPRYLVIGTGKKITLECSQTMGHDKMYWYQQDPGMELHLIHYSYGVNSTEKGDLSSESTVSRIRTEHFPLTLESARPSHTSQYLCASSEIPRSGAFHSGANVLTFGAGSRLTVL.

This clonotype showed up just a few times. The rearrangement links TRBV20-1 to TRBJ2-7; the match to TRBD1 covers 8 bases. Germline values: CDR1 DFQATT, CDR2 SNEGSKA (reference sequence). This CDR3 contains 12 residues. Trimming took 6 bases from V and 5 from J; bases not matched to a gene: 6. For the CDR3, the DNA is TGCAGTGCCGGACAGGGAATCCACGAGCAGTACTTC. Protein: CSAGQGIHEQYF.

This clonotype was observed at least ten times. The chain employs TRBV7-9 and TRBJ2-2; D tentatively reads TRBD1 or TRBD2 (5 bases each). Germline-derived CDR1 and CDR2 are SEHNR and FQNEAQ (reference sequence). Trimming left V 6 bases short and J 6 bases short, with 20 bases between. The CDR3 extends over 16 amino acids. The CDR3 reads CASREPGTTNAGELFF. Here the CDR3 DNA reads TGTGCCAGCAGAGAACCCGGGACGACCAACGCCGGGGAGCTGTTTTTT.

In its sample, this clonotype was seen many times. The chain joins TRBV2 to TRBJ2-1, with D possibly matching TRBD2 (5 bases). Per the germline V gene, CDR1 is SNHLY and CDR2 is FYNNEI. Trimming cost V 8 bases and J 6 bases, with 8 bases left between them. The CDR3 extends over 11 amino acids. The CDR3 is CASSEGNEQFF. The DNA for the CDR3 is TGTGCCAGCTCCGAGGGCAATGAGCAGTTCTTC.

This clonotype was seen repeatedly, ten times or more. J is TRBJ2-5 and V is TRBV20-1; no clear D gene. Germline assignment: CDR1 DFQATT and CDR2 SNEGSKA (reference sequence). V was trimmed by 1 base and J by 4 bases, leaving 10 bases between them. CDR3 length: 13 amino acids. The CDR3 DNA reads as TGCAGTGCTAGAGTGTCGGGCGTAGAGACCCAGTACTTC. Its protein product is CSARVSGVETQYF.

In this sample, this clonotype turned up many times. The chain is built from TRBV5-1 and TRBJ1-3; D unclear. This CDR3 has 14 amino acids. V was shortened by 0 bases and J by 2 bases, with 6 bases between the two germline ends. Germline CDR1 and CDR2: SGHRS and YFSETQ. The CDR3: CASSLGGAGNTIYF. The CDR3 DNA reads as TGCGCCAGCAGCTTGGGAGGAGCTGGAAACACCATATATTTT.

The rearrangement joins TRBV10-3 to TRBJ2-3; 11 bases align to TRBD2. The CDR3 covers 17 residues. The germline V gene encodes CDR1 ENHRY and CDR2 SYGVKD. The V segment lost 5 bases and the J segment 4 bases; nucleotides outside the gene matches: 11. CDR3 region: CAISLPTSGSSADTQYF. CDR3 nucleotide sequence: TGTGCCATCAGTCTCCCTACTAGCGGGAGCTCCGCAGATACGCAGTATTTT.